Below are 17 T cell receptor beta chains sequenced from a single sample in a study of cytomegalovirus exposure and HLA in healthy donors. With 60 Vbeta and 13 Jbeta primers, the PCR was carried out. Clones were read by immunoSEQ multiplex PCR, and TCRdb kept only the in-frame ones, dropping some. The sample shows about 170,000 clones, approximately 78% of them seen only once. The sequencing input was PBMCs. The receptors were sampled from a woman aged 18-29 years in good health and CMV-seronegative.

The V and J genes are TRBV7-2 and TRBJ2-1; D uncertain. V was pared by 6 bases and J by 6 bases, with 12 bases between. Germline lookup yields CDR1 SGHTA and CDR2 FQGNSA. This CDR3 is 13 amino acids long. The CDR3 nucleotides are TGTGCCAGCAGACCAGACATGCCCAATGAGCAGTTCTTC. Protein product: CASRPDMPNEQFF.

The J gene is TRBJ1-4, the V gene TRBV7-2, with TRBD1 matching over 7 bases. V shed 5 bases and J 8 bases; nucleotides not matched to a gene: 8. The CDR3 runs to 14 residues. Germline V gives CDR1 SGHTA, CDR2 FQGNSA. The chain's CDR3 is CASSAPGGREKLFF. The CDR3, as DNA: TGTGCCAGCAGCGCCCCAGGGGGACGGGAAAAACTGTTTTTT.

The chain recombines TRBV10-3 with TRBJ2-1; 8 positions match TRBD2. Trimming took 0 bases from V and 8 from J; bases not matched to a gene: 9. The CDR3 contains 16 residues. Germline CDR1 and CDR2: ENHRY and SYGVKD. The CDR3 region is CAISESRTSQVDEQFF. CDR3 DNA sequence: TGTGCCATCAGTGAGTCGCGGACTAGCCAAGTCGATGAGCAGTTCTTC.

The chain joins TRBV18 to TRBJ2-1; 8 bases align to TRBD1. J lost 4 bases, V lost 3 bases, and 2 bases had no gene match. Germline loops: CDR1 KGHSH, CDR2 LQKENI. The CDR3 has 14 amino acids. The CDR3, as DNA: TGTGCCAGCTCACCCGGGACAGGTTACAATGAGCAGTTCTTC. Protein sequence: CASSPGTGYNEQFF.

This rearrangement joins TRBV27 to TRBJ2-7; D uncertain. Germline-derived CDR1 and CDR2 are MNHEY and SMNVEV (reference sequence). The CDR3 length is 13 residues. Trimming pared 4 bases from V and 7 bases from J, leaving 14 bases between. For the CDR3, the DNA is TGTGCCAGCAGTTACTTCTCTACAGAAGAGCAGTACTTC. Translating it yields CASSYFSTEEQYF.

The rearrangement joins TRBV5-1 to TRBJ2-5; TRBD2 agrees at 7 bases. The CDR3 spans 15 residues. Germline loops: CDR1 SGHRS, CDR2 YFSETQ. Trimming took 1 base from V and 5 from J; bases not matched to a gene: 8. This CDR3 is CASSLWGGSGETQYF. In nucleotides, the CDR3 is TGCGCCAGCAGCTTGTGGGGCGGGAGCGGGGAGACCCAGTACTTC.

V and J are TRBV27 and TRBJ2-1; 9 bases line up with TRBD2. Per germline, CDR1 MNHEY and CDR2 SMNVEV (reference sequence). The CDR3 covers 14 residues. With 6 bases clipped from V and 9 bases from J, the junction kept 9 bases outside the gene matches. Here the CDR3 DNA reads TGTGCCAGCAGCGGACTATCAGCGGGAGGTGAGCAGTTCTTC. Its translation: CASSGLSAGGEQFF.

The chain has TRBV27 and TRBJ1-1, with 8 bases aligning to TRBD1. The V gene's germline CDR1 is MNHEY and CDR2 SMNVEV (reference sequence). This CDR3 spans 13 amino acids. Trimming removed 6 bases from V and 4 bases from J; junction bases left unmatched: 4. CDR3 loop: CASSRQGITEAFF. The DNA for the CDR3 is TGTGCCAGCAGCCGACAGGGGATCACTGAAGCTTTCTTT.

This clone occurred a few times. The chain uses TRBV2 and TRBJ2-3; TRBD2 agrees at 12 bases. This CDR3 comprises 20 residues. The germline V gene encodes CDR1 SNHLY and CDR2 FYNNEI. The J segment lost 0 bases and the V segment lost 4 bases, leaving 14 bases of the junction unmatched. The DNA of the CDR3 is TGTGCCAGCAGTGTCCCAAGGACTAGCGGGATACGGACTAGCACAGATACGCAGTATTTT. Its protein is CASSVPRTSGIRTSTDTQYF.

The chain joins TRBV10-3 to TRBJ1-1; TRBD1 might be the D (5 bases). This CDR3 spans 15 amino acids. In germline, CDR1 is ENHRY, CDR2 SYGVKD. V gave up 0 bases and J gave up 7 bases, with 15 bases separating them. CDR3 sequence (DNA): TGTGCCATCAGTGAGTCAGGGTCGCAGGGCCTTGAAGCTTTCTTT. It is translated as CAISESGSQGLEAFF.

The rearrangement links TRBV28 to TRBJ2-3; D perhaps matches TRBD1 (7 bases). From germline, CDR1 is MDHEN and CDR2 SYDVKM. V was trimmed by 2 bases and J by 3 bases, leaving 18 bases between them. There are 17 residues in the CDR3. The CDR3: CASSLTGVGRGTDTQYF. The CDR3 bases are TGTGCCAGCAGTTTAACAGGGGTCGGGAGAGGTACAGATACGCAGTATTTT.

CDR3 sequence (DNA): TGTGCCAGCAGCTTAGATGTAGGCGACGGGAGGGCCTACAATGAGCAGTTCTTC. This encodes CASSLDVGDGRAYNEQFF. The chain uses TRBV7-9 and TRBJ2-1; 8 nucleotides agree with TRBD2. This CDR3 is built from 18 residues. Trimming cost V 1 base and J 2 bases; bases outside gene matches: 10. The V gene's germline CDR1 is SEHNR and CDR2 FQNEAQ (reference sequence).

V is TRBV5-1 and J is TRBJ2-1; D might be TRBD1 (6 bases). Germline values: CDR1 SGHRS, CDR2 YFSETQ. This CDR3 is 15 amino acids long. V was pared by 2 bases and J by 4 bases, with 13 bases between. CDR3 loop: CASSFSGEQYNEQFF. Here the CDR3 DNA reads TGCGCCAGCAGCTTTTCAGGGGAACAGTACAATGAGCAGTTCTTC.

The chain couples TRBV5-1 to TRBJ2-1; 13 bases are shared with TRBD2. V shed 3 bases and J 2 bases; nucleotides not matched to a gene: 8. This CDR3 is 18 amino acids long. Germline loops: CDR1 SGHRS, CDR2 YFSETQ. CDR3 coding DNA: TGCGCCAGCAGCTCACTGCGGGGACTAGCGGGAACCTACAATGAGCAGTTCTTC. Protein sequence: CASSSLRGLAGTYNEQFF.

Written as DNA, the CDR3 is TGTGCCAGCAGCCTCCGGACTAGCGGCGCGAACACCGGGGAGCTGTTTTTT. This encodes CASSLRTSGANTGELFF. This chain joins TRBV7-9 and TRBJ2-2, with 10 bases lining up with TRBD2. Unmatched junction bases numbered 6, after V lost 5 bases and J lost 0 bases. The CDR3 covers 17 residues. CDR1 and CDR2 from the germline V gene are SEHNR and FQNEAQ (reference sequence).

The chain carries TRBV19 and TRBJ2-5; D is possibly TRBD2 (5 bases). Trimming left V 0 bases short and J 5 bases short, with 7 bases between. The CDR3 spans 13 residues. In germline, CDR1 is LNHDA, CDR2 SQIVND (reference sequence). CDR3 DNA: TGTGCCAGTAGTATAGATCGGAGGGAGACCCAGTACTTC. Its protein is CASSIDRRETQYF.

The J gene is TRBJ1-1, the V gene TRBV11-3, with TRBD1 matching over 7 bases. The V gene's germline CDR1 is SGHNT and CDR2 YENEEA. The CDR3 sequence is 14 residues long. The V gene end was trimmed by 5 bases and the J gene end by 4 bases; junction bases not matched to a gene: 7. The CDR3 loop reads CASSRARGSTEAFF. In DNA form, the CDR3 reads TGTGCCAGCAGCAGAGCCAGGGGGAGCACTGAAGCTTTCTTT.